This T cell receptor (beta chain) derives from a study of shared clonotypes between healthy human individuals. Study-wide background: Ranging from 18 to 49 in age, donors were two women and a few men. Findings and limits, study-wide: For naive CD4 cells, approximately 5% of clonotypes were shared across a few donors.

Sequencing was at deep level. Data came from immunoSEQ multiplex PCR; TCRdb stores just in-frame clones and leaves some out. The table lists 2 million to 2.5 million clones, roughly 93% of them singletons. HIV-negative, healthy adults without recent acute infections or vaccinations were the donors. Notes on this clone: Its antigen remains unknown.

Input material: naive CD4+ T cells from PBMCs. Subset here: CD45RA+ positively selected. The TCR sequence derives from a man aged 18 to 29 in good health. Some clones in this sample may be carry-over from other donors' samples.

CDR3 nucleotide sequence: TGTGCCAGCACGGGACAGCTTTCTAACTATGGCTACACCTTC. Protein product: CASTGQLSNYGYTF. The rearrangement joins TRBV6-1 to TRBJ1-2, with TRBD1 identical over 7 bases. Germline lookup yields CDR1 MNHNS and CDR2 SASEGT. Losses at the gene ends were 7 bases for V and 0 bases for J; bases not matched to a gene: 5. The CDR3 runs 14 residues.